This section outlines one T cell receptor beta chain sequence together with its context. CDR1 is MNHEY and CDR2 is SVGAGI in the germline V gene. The CDR3 covers 13 residues. The V gene lost 6 bases and the J gene lost 7 bases, with 13 bases spanning the gap. The data belong to a study of blood T cell repertoires in COVID-19. The overall study: Acute and convalescent COVID-19 specimens originated in the United States, Italy and Spain. T cells, B-cell-depleted T cells, or PBMCs supplied cDNA or gDNA.

Source study methods: Amplifying reference gene primers gave estimates of nucleated cell counts. The protocol was immunoSEQ multiplex PCR, while the TCRdb copy is restricted to in-frame clones and leaves out a portion. For V, J and clone size, that table is used; D and trimming come from the DNA. This table has about 310,000 clones, around 87% appearing once. The source of this sequence is a man aged 18 to 30 with active or convalescent COVID-19. Sequencing was done on a sample of peripheral blood. The chain links TRBV6-5 to TRBJ1-5; TRBD1 is a possible D gene (6 bases). The CDR3 bases are TGTGCCAGCAGCGTACAGGGCGCCCAGCCCCAGCATTTT. It yields the protein CASSVQGAQPQHF.